The text below deals with one TCR beta chain. No antigen is known for it. The record originates from a study of shared clonotypes between healthy human individuals. Study-level results: Read depth was anticipated to influence clonotype sharing among donors.

Looked up from germline, CDR1 is SGHTA and CDR2 is FQGNSA. V was pared by 1 base and J by 6 bases, with 2 bases of the junction left unmatched. This CDR3 has 15 residues. Libraries were prepared by immunoSEQ multiplex PCR; TCRdb keeps only in-frame clonotypes and omits some of them. The sample lists 2 million to 2.5 million clones, around 90% occurring once. The chain recombines TRBV7-2 with TRBJ1-5; TRBD1 agrees at 11 bases. The receptor was isolated from a man aged 18 to 29 in good health. Some clones in this sample may be carry-over from other donors' samples. Material: naive CD4+ T cells from PBMCs. As to subset: CD45RA+ positively selected. CDR3: CASSLVGTGGQPQHF. The CDR3 DNA follows: TGTGCCAGCAGCTTAGTTGGGACAGGGGGTCAGCCCCAGCATTTT.